These 26 T cell receptor beta chains originate from one sample sequenced in a study of T cells in Graves' hyperthyroidism and ophthalmopathy. Researchers amplified the TCR beta CDR3 regions from RNA transcripts. The HTBI primer set drove a first-round RT-PCR of the TCR CDR3. TCRdb reprocessed the multiplex PCR reads via MiXCR and lists one record per CDR3 protein. The data contain roughly 800,000 distinct CDR3 sequences, around 39% of them seen just once; the ten biggest clones take up approximately 10%. Sample: blood. The receptor set was obtained from a man aged 18-30 years with Graves' hyperthyroidism.

This clonotype has a count of ten or more. The rearrangement links TRBV9 to TRBJ1-2; D may be TRBD1 (5 bases). The CDR3 is 15 residues long. V was pared by 4 bases and J by 3 bases, with 16 bases between. The germline V gene has CDR1 SGDLS and CDR2 YYNGEE. This chain's CDR3 is CASSLERDAYYGYTF. CDR3 in DNA: TGTGCCAGCAGCCTAGAACGGGACGCCTACTATGGCTACACCTTC.

The J gene is TRBJ1-6, the V gene TRBV9, with D possibly TRBD1 on 5 matching bases. V was cut by 5 bases and J by 14 bases, with 23 bases left in between. In germline, CDR1 is SGDLS, CDR2 YYNGEE. The CDR3 sequence is 15 residues long. The CDR3: CASRPDGAQTGTLHF. The CDR3 coding sequence is TGTGCCAGCAGGCCGGACGGGGCCCAGACGGGAACCCTCCACTTT.

This clonotype was counted only a few times. The CDR3 is CASSMTGEANEKLFF. In DNA, the CDR3 is TGTGCCAGCAGTATGACGGGGGAGGCTAATGAAAAACTGTTTTTT. The genes are TRBV6-1 and TRBJ1-4; D may be TRBD1 (5 bases). Germline V gene data show CDR1 as MNHNS and CDR2 as SASEGT. The CDR3 spans 15 residues. V was pared by 5 bases and J by 3 bases, with 13 bases between.

This clonotype has only a few counts. The junction departs from germline at one end; a sequencing error may be responsible. The gene calls are TRBV10-3 and TRBJ1-5; no definite D call. This CDR3 contains 13 residues. Germline V CDR1 and CDR2: ENHRY, SYGVKD. The CDR3 region has the DNA TGTGCCAGCAGTTACGGTCCAGATCAGCCCCAGCATTTT. This codes for CASSYGPDQPQHF.

V and J are TRBV10-3 and TRBJ1-2, with a possible D match to TRBD1 (6 bases). Germline V gene sequence: CDR1 ENHRY, CDR2 SYGVKD. This CDR3 comprises 14 residues. The V end was cut by 3 bases, the J end by 1 base, with 9 bases between. This CDR3 reads CAISDQGLNYGYTF. The DNA for the CDR3 is TGTGCCATCAGTGACCAGGGGCTTAACTATGGCTACACCTTC.

This clonotype turned up a few times. V gene TRBV6-6 combines with J gene TRBJ1-5; D unresolved. V was pared by 4 bases and J by 6 bases, with 16 bases between. CDR3 length: 15 residues. Germline V gene data show CDR1 as MNHNY and CDR2 as SVGAGI (reference sequence). For the CDR3, the DNA is TGTGCCAGCAGTTCATCCGGGCCTGCCGTTCAGCCCCAGCATTTT. Its translation: CASSSSGPAVQPQHF.

The CDR3 bases are TGTGCCAGCAGCTTAGCCCCAGGGGCATATGACGAGCAGTACTTC. Encoded protein: CASSLAPGAYDEQYF. The chain combines TRBV7-2 with TRBJ2-7; D is perhaps TRBD1 (6 bases). The CDR3 is made up of 15 amino acids. V lost 0 bases and J lost 5, with 14 bases in between. Per germline, CDR1 SGHTA and CDR2 FQGNSA. The full variable domain, with the rest looked up from reference TRBV7-2 and TRBJ2-7, is GAGVSQSPSNKVTEKGKDVELRCDPISGHTALYWYRQSLGQGLEFLIYFQGNSAPDKSGLPSDRFSAERTGGSVSTLTIQRTQQEDSAVYLCASSLAPGAYDEQYFGPGTRLTVT.

Concerning this clonotype: One junction end disagrees with the germline gene, perhaps due to a read error. The J gene is TRBJ1-1, the V gene TRBV6-5, with unresolved D. From germline, CDR1 is MNHEY and CDR2 SVGAGI. The CDR3 extends over 15 amino acids. The CDR3 spells CAISYSLRSNTEAFF. The CDR3 nucleotides read TGTGCCATCAGTTACTCGCTGAGATCGAACACTGAAGCTTTCTTT.

The V gene is TRBV12-3 or TRBV12-4, the J gene TRBJ2-5; TRBD1 is a possible D gene (5 bases). This CDR3 has 15 amino acids. The V end lost 4 bases, the J end lost 4 bases, and 16 bases lay between the germline ends. Here the CDR3 DNA reads TGTGCCAGCAGTTCCACACGATTCAGGGTAGAGACCCAGTACTTC. It translates to CASSSTRFRVETQYF.

This clonotype was detected once. This may stem from a read error, because a much larger clone lies one nucleotide away. The chain is built from TRBV9 and TRBJ1-5, with D unclear. The CDR3 contains 15 residues. CDR1 SGDLS and CDR2 YYNGEE come from the germline V gene. DNA of the CDR3: TGTGCCGGCAGCGTAGGACTTAACAGCAATCAGCCCCAGCATTTT. It codes for CAGSVGLNSNQPQHF.

This clonotype was seen just once. The chain carries TRBV15 and TRBJ2-5, with unresolved D. CDR3 length: 15 amino acids. The V gene's germline CDR1 is LNHNV and CDR2 YYDKDF (reference sequence). V dropped 11 bases and J dropped 0 bases, with 19 bases sitting between them. CDR3 in DNA: TGTGCCTCGTCCAGGCGAATAGCCAACCAAGAGACCCAGTACTTC. It specifies CASSRRIANQETQYF.

The genes are TRBV10-3 and TRBJ1-1; D call uncertain. V shed 11 bases and J shed 4 bases, with 17 bases lying between them. CDR1 is ENHRY and CDR2 is SYGVKD in the germline V gene. CDR3 length equals 13 residues. In DNA, the CDR3 is TGTGCCTCCTCGACGGAAGAGGGCACTGAAGCTTTCTTT. Translated: CASSTEEGTEAFF.

Points on this clonotype: One end of the junction is discordant with germline, which a read error may explain. J is TRBJ2-2 and V is TRBV10-3, with 9 bases that match TRBD2. Germline V CDR1 and CDR2: ENHRY, SYGVKD. The CDR3 consists of 11 residues. The CDR3 region is CAISDGAGGSF. The CDR3, as DNA: TGTGCCATCAGTGATGGGGCGGGAGGGTCGTTT.

Ten or more counts support this clonotype. The chain has TRBV12-3 or TRBV12-4 and TRBJ1-1; D unresolved. Trimming left V 0 bases short and J 4 bases short, with 21 bases between. This CDR3 region has 18 residues. The CDR3 protein is CASSLAPSGWQATTEAFF. For the CDR3, the DNA is TGTGCCAGCAGTTTAGCCCCATCGGGGTGGCAGGCGACCACTGAAGCTTTCTTT.

The chain combines TRBV5-6 with TRBJ1-1; 9 bases align to TRBD1. CDR1 and CDR2 from the germline V gene are SGHDT and YYEEEE. V dropped 4 bases and J dropped 6; count of bases not matched to a gene: 7. This CDR3 contains 14 residues. The CDR3 coding sequence is TGTGCCAGCAGCGCGGGACAGGGCAACGCTGAAGCTTTCTTT. This sequence encodes CASSAGQGNAEAFF.

Regarding this clonotype: This may arise from a read error, as a much more abundant clone is one base away. The J gene is TRBJ1-6, the V gene TRBV25-1; TRBD1 matches 7 bases. The ends lost 5 bases at V and 8 bases at J; junction bases unmatched: 6. CDR1 MGHDK and CDR2 SYGVNS come from the germline V gene. CDR3 size: 14 residues. The CDR3 nucleotides read TGTGCCAGCAGTTTGGACAGGAGTTATTCACCCCTCCACTTT. It translates to CASSLDRSYSPLHF.

This clonotype was observed many times. V gene TRBV2 combines with J gene TRBJ2-7, with 15 bases identical to TRBD2. The CDR3 totals 14 residues. Losses at the gene ends were 10 bases for V and 4 bases for J; bases not matched to a gene: 5. Germline V CDR1 and CDR2: SNHLY, FYNNEI. The CDR3 sequence: CATPGLAGGYEQYF. CDR3 bases: TGTGCCACCCCGGGACTAGCGGGAGGTTACGAGCAGTACTTC.

As DNA, the CDR3 is TGTGCCACCAGCAGTCCCACAGCGAACACTGAAGCTTTCTTT. This sequence encodes CATSSPTANTEAFF. The V and J genes are TRBV15 and TRBJ1-1; no definite D call. The V and J ends lost 3 bases and 1 base respectively, with 9 bases between them. The CDR3 loop spans 14 amino acids. Per germline, CDR1 LNHNV and CDR2 YYDKDF (reference sequence). The entire variable domain, with the rest obtained from reference TRBV15 and TRBJ1-1, is as follows: DAMVIQNPRYQVTQFGKPVTLSCSQTLNHNVMYWYQQKSSQAPKLLFHYYDKDFNNEADTPDNFQSRRPNTSFCFLDIRSPGLGDTAMYLCATSSPTANTEAFFGQGTRLTVV.

This clonotype was detected many times. V gene TRBV29-1 combines with J gene TRBJ1-1; 9 nucleotides agree with TRBD1. Germline-derived CDR1 and CDR2 are SQVTM and ANQGSEA. The J segment lost 3 bases and the V segment lost 1 base, leaving 6 bases of the junction unmatched. The CDR3 has 15 residues. The CDR3 DNA is TGCAGCGTTGAAGCAACCCGGACAGGGGACACTGAAGCTTTCTTT. This gives the protein CSVEATRTGDTEAFF.

This clonotype was recorded at least ten times. This chain joins TRBV19 and TRBJ1-2, with D possibly matching TRBD1 (6 bases). V was cut by 4 bases and J by 8 bases, with 14 bases left in between. Germline V CDR1 and CDR2: LNHDA, SQIVND (reference sequence). There are 13 residues in the CDR3. The CDR3 sequence is CASSKGRGGGYTF. DNA for the CDR3: TGTGCCAGTAGTAAAGGCAGGGGCGGAGGCTACACCTTC.

Ten or more counts support this clonotype. The chain is built from TRBV6-1 and TRBJ1-5; D is possibly TRBD1 (5 bases). The CDR3 totals 15 residues. Germline CDR1 is MNHNS and CDR2 is SASEGT. The V end was cut by 5 bases, the J end by 2 bases, with 13 bases between. This CDR3 is CASSPQGLGNQPQHF. CDR3 DNA: TGTGCCAGCAGTCCGCAGGGTTTAGGCAATCAGCCCCAGCATTTT.

This clonotype was found many times. The chain uses TRBV20-1 and TRBJ2-7; no clear D gene. Deletions cut 3 bases from V and 4 bases from J, with 13 bases between. There are 13 residues in the CDR3. Per germline, CDR1 DFQATT and CDR2 SNEGSKA (reference sequence). CDR3 sequence (DNA): TGCAGTGCTAGGGCGACACTGGCTTACGAGCAGTACTTC. This sequence encodes CSARATLAYEQYF.

This sequence joins TRBV7-2 and TRBJ1-5; 9 positions match TRBD1. This CDR3 contains 17 residues. Trimming cost V 5 bases and J 0 bases; bases outside gene matches: 8. Looked up from germline, CDR1 is SGHTA and CDR2 is FQGNSA. The CDR3 sequence is CASSPDDRGYSNQPQHF. The CDR3 bases are TGTGCCAGCAGCCCCGACGACAGGGGGTATAGCAATCAGCCCCAGCATTTT. Supplemented by reference TRBV7-2 and TRBJ1-5, the full variable domain reads GAGVSQSPSNKVTEKGKDVELRCDPISGHTALYWYRQSLGQGLEFLIYFQGNSAPDKSGLPSDRFSAERTGGSVSTLTIQRTQQEDSAVYLCASSPDDRGYSNQPQHFGDGTRLSIL.

This clonotype was observed a handful of times. The CDR3 nucleotides are TGTGCCAGCAGTGGGGGACGGACCTCCTATGGCTACACCTTC. Translating gives CASSGGRTSYGYTF. The chain recombines TRBV12-3 or TRBV12-4 with TRBJ1-2, with D perhaps matching TRBD1 (5 bases). This CDR3 contains 14 residues. V gave up 5 bases and J gave up 4 bases, with 14 bases separating them.

This clonotype was seen only a few times. This rearrangement joins TRBV14 to TRBJ2-5; D gene uncertain. Germline CDR1 is SGHDN and CDR2 is FVKESK. This CDR3 has 15 residues. The V end lost 1 base, the J end lost 2 bases, and 11 bases lay between the germline ends. CDR3 DNA sequence: TGTGCCAGCAGCCAAGTTGGCAGAAATCAAGAGACCCAGTACTTC. Protein: CASSQVGRNQETQYF.

CDR3 sequence: CASSFVQGGSEAFF. The CDR3 region has the DNA TGCGCCAGCAGCTTTGTACAGGGGGGGTCTGAAGCTTTCTTT. The chain is built from TRBV5-1 and TRBJ1-1, with 8 positions matching TRBD1. The CDR3 consists of 14 residues. Germline V gene data show CDR1 as SGHRS and CDR2 as YFSETQ. V dropped 2 bases and J dropped 6; count of bases not matched to a gene: 6.